The 31 T cell receptor beta chains below come from one sample, sequenced in a study of blood T cell repertoires in COVID-19. Profiled with immunoSEQ multiplex PCR; TCRdb holds only in-frame clones, not every one. The sample has 250,000 to 350,000 clones, approximately 86% seen once. Specimen: peripheral blood. The source is a man between 18 and 35 years old with active or convalescent COVID-19.

This clone was detected once. The rearrangement joins TRBV4-3 to TRBJ1-1; D possibly corresponds to TRBD1 (6 bases). The CDR3 has 14 residues. Germline V gene sequence: CDR1 LGHNA, CDR2 YSLEER. Trimming removed 3 bases at V and 5 bases at J, with 13 bases between. The CDR3 is CASSQSTGGTEAFF. For the CDR3, the DNA is TGCGCCAGCAGCCAGTCGACAGGAGGTACTGAAGCTTTCTTT.

The V gene is TRBV6-2 or TRBV6-3, the J gene TRBJ2-7, with D possibly matching TRBD1 (6 bases). Germline V gene data show CDR1 as MNHEY and CDR2 as SVGEGT. Trimming shortened V by 6 bases and J by 5 bases, and 20 bases separated the two germline ends. CDR3 length equals 15 residues. The CDR3 nucleotides read TGTGCCAGCAGCGAAGCAGGGGAGATCGTCCACGAGCAGTACTTC. It is translated as CASSEAGEIVHEQYF.

This clone was observed once. The chain employs TRBV28 and TRBJ1-2; D perhaps matches TRBD1 (5 bases). The CDR3 runs 13 residues. The germline V gene has CDR1 MDHEN and CDR2 SYDVKM. Trimming stripped 8 bases from V and 8 bases from J, with 18 bases between. CDR3 sequence reads: CASDSYFAGGYTF. CDR3 bases: TGTGCCAGCGACAGTTATTTCGCGGGGGGCTACACCTTC.

This chain joins TRBV18 and TRBJ1-1; D is undetermined. The CDR3 is 16 amino acids. CDR1 and CDR2 (germline): KGHSH, LQKENI. V lost 0 bases and J lost 1, with 12 bases in between. CDR3 nucleotides: TGTGCCAGCTCACCACCCCCTCAGGCCTCGAACACTGAAGCTTTCTTT. This encodes CASSPPPQASNTEAFF.

DNA for the CDR3: TGCGCCAGCAGCCAAGATACGGGCTCCTACGAGCAGTACTTC. Its translation: CASSQDTGSYEQYF. This chain connects TRBV4-1 to TRBJ2-7; no clear D. The germline gives CDR1 MGHRA, CDR2 YSYEKL. The CDR3 is made up of 14 amino acids. Trimming took off 0 bases at V and 0 bases at J, with 6 bases between the two ends.

The V gene is TRBV25-1, the J gene TRBJ2-3; the D is unclear. The V gene lost 5 bases and the J gene lost 3 bases, with 6 bases spanning the gap. This CDR3 has 12 residues. CDR1 is MGHDK, CDR2 SYGVNS, per germline. The DNA of the CDR3 is TGTGCCAGCAGTTTAGCAACAGATACGCAGTATTTT. Translating gives CASSLATDTQYF.

This chain uses TRBV24-1 with TRBJ2-2; 7 bases are a match to TRBD1. V lost 7 bases, J lost 6 bases, and 10 bases stayed unmatched. Germline-derived CDR1 and CDR2 are KGHDR and SFDVKD. The CDR3 length is 15 residues. The CDR3 is CATSQKRQGSGELFF. The CDR3, as DNA: TGTGCCACCAGCCAAAAAAGACAGGGCTCCGGGGAGCTGTTTTTT.

CDR3 protein: CASSENSQLHGYTF. Written as DNA, the CDR3 is TGTGCCAGCAGTGAAAACAGTCAGCTCCATGGCTACACCTTC. The rearrangement links TRBV2 to TRBJ1-2; D is unresolved. The CDR3 has 14 amino acids. From germline, CDR1 is SNHLY and CDR2 FYNNEI. V shed 2 bases and J shed 6 bases, with 13 bases lying between them. The full variable domain, with the rest looked up from reference TRBV2 and TRBJ1-2, is EPEVTQTPSHQVTQMGQEVILRCVPISNHLYFYWYRQILGQKVEFLVSFYNNEISEKSEIFDDQFSVERPDGSNFTLKIRSTKLEDSAMYFCASSENSQLHGYTFGSGTRLTVV.

The chain has TRBV12-3 or TRBV12-4 and TRBJ2-3; D is unclear. Trimming took 5 bases from V and 1 from J, leaving 7 bases between them. The CDR3 covers 13 residues. CDR3 DNA: TGTGCCAGCAGTGCGCCCGGCACAGATACGCAGTATTTT. Protein: CASSAPGTDTQYF.

The V and J genes are TRBV28 and TRBJ2-7, with D tentatively TRBD1 (5 bases). Germline CDR1 reads MDHEN; CDR2 reads SYDVKM. Trimming stripped 6 bases from V and 0 bases from J, with 12 bases between. CDR3 size: 14 residues. The CDR3 DNA sequence: TGTGCCAGCAGCCAGACAGCTCTCTCCTACGAGCAGTACTTC. Translated: CASSQTALSYEQYF.

The rearrangement uses TRBV6-5 and TRBJ2-1; D gene unclear. Per germline, CDR1 MNHEY and CDR2 SVGAGI. The CDR3 spans 11 residues. Trimming took off 8 bases at V and 7 bases at J, with 9 bases between the two ends. CDR3 nucleotide sequence: TGTGCCAGCTTGCGGATGAATGAGCAGTTCTTC. Its protein is CASLRMNEQFF.

This chain uses TRBV28 with TRBJ1-2; tentative D call: TRBD1 (5 bases). The CDR3 has 12 residues. V gave up 5 bases and J gave up 4 bases, with 8 bases separating them. Germline values: CDR1 MDHEN, CDR2 SYDVKM. CDR3 protein: CASSRGSYGYTF. The CDR3 DNA reads as TGTGCCAGCAGTAGGGGTTCCTATGGCTACACCTTC.

J is TRBJ2-5 and V is TRBV4-1; 9 positions match TRBD1. The trim removed 1 base at V and 4 bases at J, leaving 4 bases unmatched. The CDR3 contains 15 residues. Germline V gene data show CDR1 as MGHRA and CDR2 as YSYEKL. DNA of the CDR3: TGCGCCAGCAGCCAAGTAGACAGGGGGGGAGAGACCCAGTACTTC. Its protein product is CASSQVDRGGETQYF.

This sequence joins TRBV6-5 and TRBJ2-3, with 12 bases aligning to TRBD1. Per germline, CDR1 MNHEY and CDR2 SVGAGI. Trimming removed 6 bases from V and 4 bases from J; junction bases left unmatched: 2. The CDR3 length is 14 residues. The DNA for the CDR3 is TGTGCCAGCAGAGGGACAGGGGGCGCAGATACGCAGTATTTT. This translates into CASRGTGGADTQYF.

The chain recombines TRBV6-6 with TRBJ1-6, with D uncertain. The V end lost 0 bases, the J end lost 13 bases, and 7 bases lay between the germline ends. Germline CDR1 reads MNHNY; CDR2 reads SVGAGI (reference sequence). The CDR3 loop spans 12 amino acids. The CDR3 region has the DNA TGTGCCAGCAGTTACTCAAATATCCCCCTCCACTTT. This translates into CASSYSNIPLHF.

The chain joins TRBV18 to TRBJ1-1; tentatively, D is TRBD1 (6 bases). The CDR3 loop spans 14 amino acids. Germline values: CDR1 KGHSH, CDR2 LQKENI. The V end lost 3 bases, the J end lost 1 base, and 9 bases lay between the germline ends. In DNA, the CDR3 is TGTGCCAGCTCACCTCAACAGGGGAACACTGAAGCTTTCTTT. It codes for CASSPQQGNTEAFF. Using reference TRBV18 and TRBJ1-1 for the parts outside the CDR3, the full variable domain is NAGVMQNPRHLVRRRGQEARLRCSPMKGHSHVYWYRQLPEEGLKFMVYLQKENIIDESGMPKERFSAEFPKEGPSILRIQQVVRGDSAAYFCASSPQQGNTEAFFGQGTRLTVV.

This clone has only one observation. The chain links TRBV5-6 to TRBJ1-3, with D hard to call. Germline CDR1 reads SGHDT; CDR2 reads YYEEEE. Trimming removed 4 bases at V and 4 bases at J, with 9 bases between. CDR3 length equals 13 residues. DNA of the CDR3: TGTGCCAGCAGCCTCCCAGGAGGAAACACCATATATTTT. Amino acids: CASSLPGGNTIYF.

The chain recombines TRBV19 with TRBJ1-6; no clear D. From germline, CDR1 is LNHDA and CDR2 SQIVND (reference sequence). CDR3 size: 11 residues. The V and J ends lost 11 bases and 10 bases respectively, with 12 bases between them. CDR3 loop: CAVGLGSPLHF. The CDR3 coding sequence is TGTGCCGTTGGGCTCGGATCACCCCTCCACTTT.

V usage is TRBV28 and J usage is TRBJ2-7, with 7 bases lining up with TRBD1. The CDR3 is 13 amino acids. The germline V gene encodes CDR1 MDHEN and CDR2 SYDVKM. V dropped 10 bases and J dropped 2; count of bases not matched to a gene: 8. The CDR3: CAIRPGGTYEQYF. CDR3 DNA sequence: TGTGCCATCCGACCAGGGGGAACCTACGAGCAGTACTTC.

V is TRBV6-2 or TRBV6-3 and J is TRBJ1-1; D is uncertain. Trimming stripped 4 bases from V and 2 bases from J, with 8 bases between. The CDR3 totals 13 residues. CDR1 and CDR2 (germline): MNHEY, SVGEGT. CDR3 sequence: CASSLRSNTEAFF. DNA of the CDR3: TGTGCCAGCAGTTTGAGGAGTAACACTGAAGCTTTCTTT.

In its sample, this clone was seen once. This chain joins TRBV21-1 and TRBJ2-7; the table gives TRBD1 as D, unverified against the DNA. TRBV21-1 is assigned pseudogene status. The CDR3 is made up of 14 amino acids. The CDR3 is CACQGDRTPHEQYF. In DNA, the CDR3 is TGTGCCTGTCAGGGAGACAGGACCCCCCACGAGCAGTACTTC.

V usage is TRBV12-3 or TRBV12-4 and J usage is TRBJ1-2; unclear D gene. The V end lost 3 bases, the J end lost 8 bases, and 7 bases lay between the germline ends. The CDR3 contains 11 residues. The CDR3, as DNA: TGTGCCAGCAGTTTTGCGCGGGGCTACACCTTC. Protein sequence: CASSFARGYTF.

This chain uses TRBV11-2 with TRBJ2-7; 11 bases are shared with TRBD1. The CDR3 extends over 14 amino acids. The V gene's germline CDR1 is SGHAT and CDR2 FQNNGV. Trimming removed 3 bases from V and 3 bases from J; junction bases left unmatched: 1. The CDR3 spells CASSLGQGDYEQYF. The CDR3 nucleotides are TGTGCCAGCAGCTTGGGACAGGGGGACTACGAGCAGTACTTC.

The chain couples TRBV28 to TRBJ2-5; 10 bases align to TRBD2. CDR1 and CDR2 (germline): MDHEN, SYDVKM. This CDR3 is built from 18 residues. V was clipped by 6 bases and J by 9 bases; unmatched bases: 22. This CDR3 is CASRIQGSKREGRGAQYF. The CDR3 nucleotides read TGTGCCAGCAGGATTCAGGGGAGTAAGCGGGAGGGCCGGGGTGCCCAGTACTTC.

This chain connects TRBV27 to TRBJ1-2, with D perhaps matching TRBD1 (6 bases). The CDR3 runs 16 residues. V shed 0 bases and J shed 5 bases, with 16 bases lying between them. Germline V lookup: CDR1 MNHEY, CDR2 SMNVEV (reference sequence). CDR3 in amino acids: CASSLSQGQMGYGYTF. CDR3 nucleotide sequence: TGTGCCAGCAGTTTATCCCAGGGGCAGATGGGATATGGCTACACCTTC.

V usage is TRBV19 and J usage is TRBJ2-7; D possibly corresponds to TRBD1 (5 bases). The ends were cut back, 3 bases at V and 1 base at J, with 10 bases in the middle. The CDR3 consists of 14 residues. CDR1 is LNHDA and CDR2 is SQIVND in the germline V gene (reference sequence). The CDR3 DNA follows: TGTGCCAGTAGTATTCTCGGACAATCCTACGAGCAGTACTTC. Its protein product is CASSILGQSYEQYF.

This clone has just a few counts. The V call is TRBV2, the J call TRBJ2-2, with 9 bases identical to TRBD2. The CDR3 extends over 14 amino acids. V lost 9 bases to trimming and J lost 5 bases; unmatched junction nucleotides: 7. Germline loops: CDR1 SNHLY, CDR2 FYNNEI. As DNA, the CDR3 is TGTGCCAGAGGGGCGGGAGGGCGAACCGGGGAGCTGTTTTTT. Its translation: CARGAGGRTGELFF. The full variable domain, completed using reference TRBV2 and TRBJ2-2, is EPEVTQTPSHQVTQMGQEVILRCVPISNHLYFYWYRQILGQKVEFLVSFYNNEISEKSEIFDDQFSVERPDGSNFTLKIRSTKLEDSAMYFCARGAGGRTGELFFGEGSRLTVL.

The rearrangement joins TRBV11-2 to TRBJ1-4; D not resolved. The CDR3 runs 14 residues. Trimming shortened V by 5 bases and J by 3 bases, and 10 bases separated the two germline ends. Germline V gives CDR1 SGHAT, CDR2 FQNNGV. The CDR3 here is CASSVTRSNEKLFF. CDR3 nucleotides: TGTGCCAGCAGCGTGACAAGATCTAATGAAAAACTGTTTTTT.

V and J are TRBV5-1 and TRBJ2-3; no reliable D call. V lost 0 bases and J 2 bases, leaving 10 bases between the germline ends. This CDR3 has 15 residues. Germline CDR1 SGHRS, CDR2 YFSETQ. The CDR3 DNA sequence: TGCGCCAGCAGCTTGGAATTAGCTCTCACAGATACGCAGTATTTT. Its protein product is CASSLELALTDTQYF.

A word on this clone: The junction differs from germline at one of its ends, possibly a read error. This sequence joins TRBV19 and TRBJ1-5, with D possibly being TRBD1 (6 bases). This CDR3 spans 14 amino acids. Germline CDR1 reads LNHDA; CDR2 reads SQIVND (reference sequence). The CDR3 DNA sequence: TGTGCCAGTAGAATAGGGGGGGGCCATCAGCCCCAGCATTTT. It translates to CASRIGGGHQPQHF.

This chain joins TRBV18 and TRBJ2-7, with 7 bases lining up with TRBD1. The CDR3 is 14 residues long. The V gene's germline CDR1 is KGHSH and CDR2 LQKENI. The trim removed 5 bases at V and 0 bases at J, leaving 4 bases unmatched. CDR3 nucleotides: TGTGCCAGCTCAGGGGACAGAAACTCCTACGAGCAGTACTTC. Translating it yields CASSGDRNSYEQYF.